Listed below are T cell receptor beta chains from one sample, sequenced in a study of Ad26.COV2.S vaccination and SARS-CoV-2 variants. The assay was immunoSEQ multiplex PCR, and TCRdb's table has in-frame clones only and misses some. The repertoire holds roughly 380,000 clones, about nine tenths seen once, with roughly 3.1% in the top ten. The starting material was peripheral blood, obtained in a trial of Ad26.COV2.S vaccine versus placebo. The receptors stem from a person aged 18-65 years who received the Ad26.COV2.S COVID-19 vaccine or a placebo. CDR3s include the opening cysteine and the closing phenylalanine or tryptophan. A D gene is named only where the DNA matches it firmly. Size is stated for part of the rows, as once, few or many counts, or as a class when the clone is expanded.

CDR3nt: TGCAGCGCCAACAGGGCCCAAGAGACCCAGTACTTC
CDR3aa: CSANRAQETQYF
v_gene: TRBV29-1
d_gene: NA
j_gene: TRBJ2-5
abundance: NA

CDR3nt: TGTGCCAGCAGCCCCCGACTTGACTACGAGCAGTACTTC
CDR3aa: CASSPRLDYEQYF
v_gene: TRBV7-6
d_gene: NA
j_gene: TRBJ2-7
abundance: NA

CDR3nt: TGTGCCAGCAGTCCGGGACGGGACTATGGCTACACCTTC
CDR3aa: CASSPGRDYGYTF
v_gene: TRBV12-3/TRBV12-4
d_gene: NA
j_gene: TRBJ1-2
abundance: NA

CDR3nt: TGCAGCGTTGAAGCCCCCTTAGCGGGGGTGTACAATGAGCAGTTCTTC
CDR3aa: CSVEAPLAGVYNEQFF
v_gene: TRBV29-1
d_gene: TRBD2
j_gene: TRBJ2-1
abundance: NA

CDR3nt: TGTGCCAGCAGCGGCGGACAGCGTAACTATGGCTACACCTTC
CDR3aa: CASSGGQRNYGYTF
v_gene: TRBV3-1/TRBV3-2
d_gene: NA
j_gene: TRBJ1-2
abundance: once

CDR3nt: TGTGCCAGCAGCTTAGGGCAGGCAAATAATTCACCCCTCCACTTT
CDR3aa: CASSLGQANNSPLHF
v_gene: TRBV7-2
d_gene: NA
j_gene: TRBJ1-6
abundance: NA

CDR3nt: TGCGCCAGCAGCCTCCGGGGAGGGGAGGAGACCCAGTACTTC
CDR3aa: CASSLRGGEETQYF
v_gene: TRBV5-1
d_gene: TRBD2
j_gene: TRBJ2-5
abundance: NA

CDR3nt: TGTGCCACCAGTGATCCCGCCAAGGTACAGTTCTCCTACGAGCAGTACTTC
CDR3aa: CATSDPAKVQFSYEQYF
v_gene: TRBV24-1
d_gene: NA
j_gene: TRBJ2-7
abundance: NA

CDR3nt: TGTGCCTGGAGTGCCAGGGGAGACTATGGCTACACCTTC
CDR3aa: CAWSARGDYGYTF
v_gene: TRBV30
d_gene: NA
j_gene: TRBJ1-2
abundance: NA

CDR3nt: TGCAGTGCTAGTATCAAAGGGGGCACTGAAGCTTTCTTT
CDR3aa: CSASIKGGTEAFF
v_gene: TRBV20-1
d_gene: NA
j_gene: TRBJ1-1
abundance: NA

CDR3nt: TGTGCCATCAGTGGGACTATCCCCCCTACTGAAGCTTTCTTT
CDR3aa: CAISGTIPPTEAFF
v_gene: TRBV10-3
d_gene: NA
j_gene: TRBJ1-1
abundance: NA

CDR3nt: TGTGCCAGCAGACGGGGGTATAATGAAAAACTGTTTTTT
CDR3aa: CASRRGYNEKLFF
v_gene: TRBV6-5
d_gene: NA
j_gene: TRBJ1-4
abundance: NA

CDR3nt: TGTGCCAGTACCAGAAACAGGGGACCTAACTATGGCTACACCTTC
CDR3aa: CASTRNRGPNYGYTF
v_gene: TRBV19
d_gene: TRBD1
j_gene: TRBJ1-2
abundance: once

CDR3nt: TGTGCCAGCAGTTACTGGACAGATAATTCACCCCTCCACTTT
CDR3aa: CASSYWTDNSPLHF
v_gene: TRBV6-6
d_gene: NA
j_gene: TRBJ1-6
abundance: NA

CDR3nt: TGTGCCATCAGTGTGACAGGGGAGAACACTGAAGCTTTCTTT
CDR3aa: CAISVTGENTEAFF
v_gene: TRBV10-3
d_gene: TRBD1
j_gene: TRBJ1-1
abundance: NA

CDR3nt: TGTGCCAGCAGTGAACGGCAGTTCGCCTACGAGCAGTACTTC
CDR3aa: CASSERQFAYEQYF
v_gene: TRBV2
d_gene: NA
j_gene: TRBJ2-7
abundance: NA

CDR3nt: TGTGCCAGTAGGACAGGGAACGAGCAGTACTTC
CDR3aa: CASRTGNEQYF
v_gene: TRBV19
d_gene: TRBD1
j_gene: TRBJ2-7
abundance: NA

CDR3nt: TGCGCCAGCAGCCAAGACACGGATAGCGTGAATCAGCCCCAGCATTTT
CDR3aa: CASSQDTDSVNQPQHF
v_gene: TRBV4-1
d_gene: NA
j_gene: TRBJ1-5
abundance: once

CDR3nt: TGTGCCAGCACCCCCTGGGGAGCCAAAAACATTCAGTACTTC
CDR3aa: CASTPWGAKNIQYF
v_gene: TRBV6-5
d_gene: NA
j_gene: TRBJ2-4
abundance: once

CDR3nt: TGTGCCAGCTCACCACGAGAACAGGGGAACTATGGCTACACCTTC
CDR3aa: CASSPREQGNYGYTF
v_gene: TRBV18
d_gene: TRBD1
j_gene: TRBJ1-2
abundance: NA

CDR3nt: TGTGCCAGCAGCCCCTGGGCAGCGAACACCGGGGAGCTGTTTTTT
CDR3aa: CASSPWAANTGELFF
v_gene: TRBV7-8
d_gene: NA
j_gene: TRBJ2-2
abundance: NA

CDR3nt: TGTGCCAGCAGTTACTTTAGGGACTATGGCTACACCTTC
CDR3aa: CASSYFRDYGYTF
v_gene: TRBV6-5
d_gene: NA
j_gene: TRBJ1-2
abundance: NA

CDR3nt: TGTGCCAGCAGTTTATCACGGACAGGGTTGAGTGAAGCTTTCTTT
CDR3aa: CASSLSRTGLSEAFF
v_gene: TRBV27
d_gene: TRBD1
j_gene: TRBJ1-1
abundance: NA

CDR3nt: TGTGCCAGCAGCTTAAACGCCCGAGGTCGGGATCAGCCCCAGCATTTT
CDR3aa: CASSLNARGRDQPQHF
v_gene: TRBV11-2
d_gene: NA
j_gene: TRBJ1-5
abundance: NA

CDR3nt: TGCGCCAGCCACCCCGGACAAACTAATGAAAAACTGTTTTTT
CDR3aa: CASHPGQTNEKLFF
v_gene: TRBV10-1
d_gene: NA
j_gene: TRBJ1-4
abundance: NA

CDR3nt: TGTGCTAGCAGCTCCGGGGCAACAGGGTTTGCAGATACGCAGTATTTT
CDR3aa: CASSSGATGFADTQYF
v_gene: TRBV7-7
d_gene: NA
j_gene: TRBJ2-3
abundance: NA

CDR3nt: TGTGCCAGCAGCCAAGGGAATCTTGTGAACACTGAAGCTTTCTTT
CDR3aa: CASSQGNLVNTEAFF
v_gene: TRBV5-6
d_gene: NA
j_gene: TRBJ1-1
abundance: NA

CDR3nt: TGTGCCAGCAGCACCCCCTCTAGCGGGAGGACCTACGAGCAGTACTTC
CDR3aa: CASSTPSSGRTYEQYF
v_gene: TRBV5-4
d_gene: TRBD2
j_gene: TRBJ2-7
abundance: NA

CDR3nt: TGTGTTAGCAGCTTTCGGACTAGCGGGGGGGCCGTCGACTCGGAGACCCAGTACTTC
CDR3aa: CVSSFRTSGGAVDSETQYF
v_gene: TRBV7-7
d_gene: TRBD2
j_gene: TRBJ2-5
abundance: NA

CDR3nt: TGTGCCAGCAGCCAAGAACCCCTGACAGGCGGCAATCAGCCCCAGCATTTT
CDR3aa: CASSQEPLTGGNQPQHF
v_gene: TRBV4-2
d_gene: NA
j_gene: TRBJ1-5
abundance: few

CDR3nt: TGTGCCAGCAGGGGGCCTTCTAGCAATCAGCCCCAGCATTTT
CDR3aa: CASRGPSSNQPQHF
v_gene: TRBV27
d_gene: NA
j_gene: TRBJ1-5
abundance: NA

CDR3nt: TGTGCCAGCAGCTTAGCTGGAGTAAGGTTCGCGAACACCGGGGAGCTGTTTTTT
CDR3aa: CASSLAGVRFANTGELFF
v_gene: TRBV7-2
d_gene: NA
j_gene: TRBJ2-2
abundance: NA

CDR3nt: TGCGCCAGCAGCTTGGTACAGGGGGATGGCTCCTATAATTCACCCCTCCACTTT
CDR3aa: CASSLVQGDGSYNSPLHF
v_gene: TRBV5-1
d_gene: TRBD1
j_gene: TRBJ1-6
abundance: NA

CDR3nt: TGTGCCAGCAGCCCCAGACAGTCAACTAATGAAAAACTGTTTTTT
CDR3aa: CASSPRQSTNEKLFF
v_gene: TRBV9
d_gene: NA
j_gene: TRBJ1-4
abundance: once

CDR3nt: TGTGCCAGCAGGCAGGGACTCGAATCACCCCTCCACTTT
CDR3aa: CASRQGLESPLHF
v_gene: TRBV3-1/TRBV3-2
d_gene: NA
j_gene: TRBJ1-6
abundance: NA

CDR3nt: TGCGCCAGCAGCTTGGCCGGATTGGACAATCAGCCCCAGCATTTT
CDR3aa: CASSLAGLDNQPQHF
v_gene: TRBV5-1
d_gene: NA
j_gene: TRBJ1-5
abundance: few

CDR3nt: TGTGCCACCCGACTAGCGGTCAACACCGGGGAGCTGTTTTTT
CDR3aa: CATRLAVNTGELFF
v_gene: TRBV15
d_gene: TRBD2
j_gene: TRBJ2-2
abundance: few

CDR3nt: TGTGCCAGCAGTTTTGGGGGCAGGGTCCACGAGCAGTACTTC
CDR3aa: CASSFGGRVHEQYF
v_gene: TRBV27
d_gene: NA
j_gene: TRBJ2-7
abundance: NA

CDR3nt: TGTGCAAGTCGCTTAGTCCGGGACAGCGAATTTTACGAGCAGTACTTC
CDR3aa: CASRLVRDSEFYEQYF
v_gene: TRBV12-2
d_gene: NA
j_gene: TRBJ2-7
abundance: NA

CDR3nt: TGTGCCAGCAGTGAAGCGGGGACCTCTAATTCACCCCTCCACTTT
CDR3aa: CASSEAGTSNSPLHF
v_gene: TRBV6-1
d_gene: NA
j_gene: TRBJ1-6
abundance: NA

CDR3nt: TGCGCCAGCAGCCAAGTTCAACTTCTCACATTCGAGCAGTACTTC
CDR3aa: CASSQVQLLTFEQYF
v_gene: TRBV4-1
d_gene: NA
j_gene: TRBJ2-7
abundance: once

CDR3nt: TGTGCCAGCAGTGTTCGGGGCCGGGATGGCTACACCTTC
CDR3aa: CASSVRGRDGYTF
v_gene: TRBV2
d_gene: NA
j_gene: TRBJ1-2
abundance: NA

CDR3nt: TGCGCCAGCAGCCAAGTGGCGAATAGCAATCAGCCCCAGCATTTT
CDR3aa: CASSQVANSNQPQHF
v_gene: TRBV4-1
d_gene: NA
j_gene: TRBJ1-5
abundance: once